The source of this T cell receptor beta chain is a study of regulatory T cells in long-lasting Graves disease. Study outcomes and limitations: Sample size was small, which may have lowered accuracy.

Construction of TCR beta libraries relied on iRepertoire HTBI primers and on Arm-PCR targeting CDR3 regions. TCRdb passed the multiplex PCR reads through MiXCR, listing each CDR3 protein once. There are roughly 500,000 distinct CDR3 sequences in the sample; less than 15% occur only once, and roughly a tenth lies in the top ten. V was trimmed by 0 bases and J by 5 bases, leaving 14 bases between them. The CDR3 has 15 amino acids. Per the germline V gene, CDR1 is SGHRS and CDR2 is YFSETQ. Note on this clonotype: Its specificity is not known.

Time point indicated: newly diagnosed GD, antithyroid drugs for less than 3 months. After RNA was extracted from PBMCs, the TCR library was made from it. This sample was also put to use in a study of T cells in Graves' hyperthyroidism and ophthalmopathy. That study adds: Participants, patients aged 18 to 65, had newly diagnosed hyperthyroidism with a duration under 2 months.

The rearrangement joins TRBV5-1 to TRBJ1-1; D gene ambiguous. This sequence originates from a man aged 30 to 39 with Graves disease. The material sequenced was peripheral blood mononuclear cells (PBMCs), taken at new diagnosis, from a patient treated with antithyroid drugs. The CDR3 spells CASSLEPFGGTEAFF. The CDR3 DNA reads TGCGCCAGCAGCTTGGAACCTTTCGGCGGGACTGAAGCTTTCTTT. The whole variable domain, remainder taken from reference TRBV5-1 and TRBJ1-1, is KAGVTQTPRYLIKTRGQQVTLSCSPISGHRSVSWYQQTPGQGLQFLFEYFSETQRNKGNFPGRFSGRQFSNSRSEMNVSTLELGDSALYLCASSLEPFGGTEAFFGQGTRLTVV.